This T cell receptor beta chain was obtained from a study of human T cells and chemical hapten exposure. Broader study findings: Each of the donors had alopecia, so their immune responses may not resemble those of healthy people.

This clonotype was recorded many times. Its matching antigen is unknown. The CDR3 runs to 14 residues. The V gene's germline CDR1 is SGHTS and CDR2 YDEGEE. Trimming pared 2 bases from V and 5 bases from J, leaving 13 bases between. TCRdb passed the RACE reads through MiXCR, listing each CDR3 protein once. The table has approximately 50,000 distinct CDR3 sequences, about 9.6% seen once. As to time point: pre-sensitization, week 0. The treatment is: therapeutic diphenylcyclopropenone sensitization with weekly scalp DPC. It was from unfractionated whole blood that total RNA was extracted. V usage is TRBV5-8 and J usage is TRBJ1-1, with D tentatively TRBD1 (5 bases). This clonotype originated in a woman aged 25 to 39 with alopecia areata. Some clones in this sample may be carry-over from other donors' samples. Specimen: whole blood, collected in connection with sensitization to the hapten diphenylcyclopropenone (DPC). CDR3 bases: TGTGCCAGCAGCTTTGCACACCAGGGAACTGAAGCTTTCTTT. Translating gives CASSFAHQGTEAFF.